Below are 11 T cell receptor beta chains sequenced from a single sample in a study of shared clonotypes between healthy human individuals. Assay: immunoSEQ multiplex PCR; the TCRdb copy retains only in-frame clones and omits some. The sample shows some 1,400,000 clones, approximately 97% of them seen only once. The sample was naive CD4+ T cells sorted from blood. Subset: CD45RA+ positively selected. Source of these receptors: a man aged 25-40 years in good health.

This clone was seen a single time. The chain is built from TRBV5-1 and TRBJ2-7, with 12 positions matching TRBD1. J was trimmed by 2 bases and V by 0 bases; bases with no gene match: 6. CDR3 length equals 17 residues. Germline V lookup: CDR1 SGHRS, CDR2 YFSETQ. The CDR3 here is CASSLARGQGATYEQYF. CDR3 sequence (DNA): TGCGCCAGCAGCTTGGCCCGGGGACAGGGGGCGACCTACGAGCAGTACTTC. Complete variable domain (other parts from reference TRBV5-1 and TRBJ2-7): KAGVTQTPRYLIKTRGQQVTLSCSPISGHRSVSWYQQTPGQGLQFLFEYFSETQRNKGNFPGRFSGRQFSNSRSEMNVSTLELGDSALYLCASSLARGQGATYEQYFGPGTRLTVT.

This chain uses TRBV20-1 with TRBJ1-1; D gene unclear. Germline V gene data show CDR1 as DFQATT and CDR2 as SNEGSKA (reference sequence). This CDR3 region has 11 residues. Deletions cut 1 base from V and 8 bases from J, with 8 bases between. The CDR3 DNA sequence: TGCAGTGCTAGAGCGGGCAGGGAAGCTTTCTTT. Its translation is CSARAGREAFF.

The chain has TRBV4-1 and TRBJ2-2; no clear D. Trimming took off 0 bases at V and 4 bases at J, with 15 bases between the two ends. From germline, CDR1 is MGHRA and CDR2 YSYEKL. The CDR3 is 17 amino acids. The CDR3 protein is CASSQDDRLGITGELFF. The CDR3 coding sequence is TGCGCCAGCAGCCAAGACGACCGGCTAGGTATCACCGGGGAGCTGTTTTTT.

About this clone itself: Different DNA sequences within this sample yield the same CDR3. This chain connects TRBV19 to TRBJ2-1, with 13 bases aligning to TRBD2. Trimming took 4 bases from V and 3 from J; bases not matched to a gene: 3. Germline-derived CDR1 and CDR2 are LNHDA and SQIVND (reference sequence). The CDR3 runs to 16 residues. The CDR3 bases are TGTGCCAGTAGTACTCGACTAGCGGGAGGCTACAATGAGCAGTTCTTC. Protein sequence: CASSTRLAGGYNEQFF.

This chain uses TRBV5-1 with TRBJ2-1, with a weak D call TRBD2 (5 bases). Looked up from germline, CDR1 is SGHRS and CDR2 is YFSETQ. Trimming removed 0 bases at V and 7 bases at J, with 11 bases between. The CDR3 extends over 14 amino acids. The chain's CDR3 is CASSLVSRGNEQFF. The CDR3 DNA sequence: TGCGCCAGCAGCTTGGTATCTCGCGGGAATGAGCAGTTCTTC. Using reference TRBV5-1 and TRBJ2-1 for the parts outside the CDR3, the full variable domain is KAGVTQTPRYLIKTRGQQVTLSCSPISGHRSVSWYQQTPGQGLQFLFEYFSETQRNKGNFPGRFSGRQFSNSRSEMNVSTLELGDSALYLCASSLVSRGNEQFFGPGTRLTVL.

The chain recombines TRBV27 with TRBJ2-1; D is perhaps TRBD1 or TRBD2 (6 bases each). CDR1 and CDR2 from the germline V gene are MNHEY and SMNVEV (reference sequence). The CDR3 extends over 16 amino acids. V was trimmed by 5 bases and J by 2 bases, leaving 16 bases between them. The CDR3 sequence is CASSGLSGVAYNEQFF. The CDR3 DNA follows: TGTGCCAGCAGTGGACTATCAGGGGTCGCCTACAATGAGCAGTTCTTC.

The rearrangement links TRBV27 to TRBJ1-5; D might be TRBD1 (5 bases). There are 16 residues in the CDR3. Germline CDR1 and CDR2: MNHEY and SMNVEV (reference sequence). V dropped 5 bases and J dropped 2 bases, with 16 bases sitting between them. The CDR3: CASSQCVRVGNQPQHF. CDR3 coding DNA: TGTGCCAGCAGTCAATGCGTCAGGGTCGGCAATCAGCCCCAGCATTTT.

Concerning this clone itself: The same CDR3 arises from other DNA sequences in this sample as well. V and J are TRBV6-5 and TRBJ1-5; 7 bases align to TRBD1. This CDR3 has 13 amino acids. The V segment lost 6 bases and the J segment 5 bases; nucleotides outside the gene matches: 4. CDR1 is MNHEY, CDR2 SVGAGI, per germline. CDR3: CASSRDRYQPQHF. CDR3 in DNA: TGTGCCAGCAGCCGGGACAGATATCAGCCCCAGCATTTT.

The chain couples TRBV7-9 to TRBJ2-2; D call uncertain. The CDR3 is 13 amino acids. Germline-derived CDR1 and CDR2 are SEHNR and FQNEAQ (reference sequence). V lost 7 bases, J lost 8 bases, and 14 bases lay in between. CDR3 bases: TGTGCCAGCACCCCAACTTTTACGGGGGAGCTGTTTTTT. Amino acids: CASTPTFTGELFF.

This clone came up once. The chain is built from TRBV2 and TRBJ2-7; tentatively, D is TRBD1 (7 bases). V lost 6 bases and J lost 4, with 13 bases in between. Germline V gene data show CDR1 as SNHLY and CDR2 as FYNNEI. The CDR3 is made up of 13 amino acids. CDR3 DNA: TGTGCCAGCAGGCGGGACAGCGGATACGAGCAGTACTTC. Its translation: CASRRDSGYEQYF.

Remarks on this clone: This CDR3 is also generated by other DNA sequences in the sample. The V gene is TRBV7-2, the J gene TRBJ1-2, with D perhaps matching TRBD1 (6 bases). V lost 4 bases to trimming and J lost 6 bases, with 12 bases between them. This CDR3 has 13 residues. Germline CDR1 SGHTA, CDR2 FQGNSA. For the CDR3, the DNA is TGTGCCAGCAGCTCCAGAGGGGGGAATGGCTACACCTTC. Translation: CASSSRGGNGYTF.